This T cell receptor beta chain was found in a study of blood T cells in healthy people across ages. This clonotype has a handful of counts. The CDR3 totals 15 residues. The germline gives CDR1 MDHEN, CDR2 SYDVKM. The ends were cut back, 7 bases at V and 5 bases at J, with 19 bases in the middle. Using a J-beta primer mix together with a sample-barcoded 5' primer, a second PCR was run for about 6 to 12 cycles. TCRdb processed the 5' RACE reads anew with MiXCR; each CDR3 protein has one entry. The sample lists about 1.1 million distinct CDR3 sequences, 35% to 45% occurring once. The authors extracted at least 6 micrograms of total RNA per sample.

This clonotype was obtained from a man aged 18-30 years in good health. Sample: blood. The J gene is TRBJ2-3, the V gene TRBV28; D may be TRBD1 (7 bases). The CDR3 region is CASIGRQGGLDTQYF. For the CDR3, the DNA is TGTGCCAGCATCGGTCGTCAGGGGGGTTTAGATACGCAGTATTTT.